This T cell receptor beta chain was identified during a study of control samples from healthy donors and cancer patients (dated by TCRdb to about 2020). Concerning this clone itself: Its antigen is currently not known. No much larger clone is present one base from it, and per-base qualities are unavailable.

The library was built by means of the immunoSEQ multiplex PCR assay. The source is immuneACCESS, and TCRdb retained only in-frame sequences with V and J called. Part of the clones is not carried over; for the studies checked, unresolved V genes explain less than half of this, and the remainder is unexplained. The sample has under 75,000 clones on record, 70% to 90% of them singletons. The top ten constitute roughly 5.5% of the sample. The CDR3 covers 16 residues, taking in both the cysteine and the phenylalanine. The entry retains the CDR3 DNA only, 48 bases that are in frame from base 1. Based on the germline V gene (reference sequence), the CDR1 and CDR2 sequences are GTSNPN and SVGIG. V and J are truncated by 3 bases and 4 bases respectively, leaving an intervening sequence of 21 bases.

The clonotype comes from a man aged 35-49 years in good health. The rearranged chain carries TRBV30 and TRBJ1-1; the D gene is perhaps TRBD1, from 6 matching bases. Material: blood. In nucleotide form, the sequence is TGTGCCTGGAGCACAACCCGTCCAGGGGATGCCACTGAAGCTTTCTTT. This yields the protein CAWSTTRPGDATEAFF.